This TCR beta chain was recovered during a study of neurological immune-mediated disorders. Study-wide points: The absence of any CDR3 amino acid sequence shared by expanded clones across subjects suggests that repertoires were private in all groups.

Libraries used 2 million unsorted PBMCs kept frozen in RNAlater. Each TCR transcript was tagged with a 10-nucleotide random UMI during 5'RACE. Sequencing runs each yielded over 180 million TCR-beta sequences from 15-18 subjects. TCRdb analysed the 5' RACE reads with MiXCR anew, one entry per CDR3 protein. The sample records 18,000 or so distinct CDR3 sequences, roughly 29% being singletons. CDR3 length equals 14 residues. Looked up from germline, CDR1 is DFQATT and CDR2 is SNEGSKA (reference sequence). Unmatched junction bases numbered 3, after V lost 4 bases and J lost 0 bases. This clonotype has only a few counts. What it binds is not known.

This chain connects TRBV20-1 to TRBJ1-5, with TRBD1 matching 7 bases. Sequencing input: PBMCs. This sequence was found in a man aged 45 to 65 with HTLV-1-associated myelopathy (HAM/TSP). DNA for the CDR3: TGCAGTGCTACCCGGGACAGTAGCAATCAGCCCCAGCATTTT. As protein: CSATRDSSNQPQHF.